The 7 T cell receptor beta chains in this list originate from one sample, sequenced in a study of Tregs in tolerant kidney transplant recipients. The method was immunoSEQ multiplex PCR; TCRdb's version includes in-frame clones alone and lacks a portion of them. The sample has about 110,000 clones, roughly 89% seen once; the top ten hold around 0.35%. The sequencing here drew on CD4+ T cells from blood, taken before the transplant. These receptors were obtained from a human donor who received a combined kidney and bone marrow transplant.

DNA for the CDR3: TGTGCCAGCAGGTCGGGGGGGGCCAATCAGCCCCAGCATTTT. Protein: CASRSGGANQPQHF. V is TRBV2 and J is TRBJ1-5, with D perhaps TRBD1 (6 bases). The CDR3 covers 14 residues. Trimming shortened V by 6 bases and J by 3 bases, and 12 bases separated the two germline ends. Per the germline V gene, CDR1 is SNHLY and CDR2 is FYNNEI.

This chain links TRBV5-1 with TRBJ2-7, with 9 positions matching TRBD1. The length of the CDR3 is 14 residues. Germline CDR1 is SGHRS and CDR2 is YFSETQ. V gave up 2 bases and J gave up 1 base; unmatched junction bases: 1. The DNA of the CDR3 is TGCGCCAGCAGCTTCGGACAGGGGTCCTACGAGCAGTACTTC. The encoded protein is CASSFGQGSYEQYF.

The count of this clone is one. The chain combines TRBV28 with TRBJ1-5; 9 bases match TRBD1. CDR1 is MDHEN and CDR2 is SYDVKM in the germline V gene. After removal of 10 bases from V and 3 bases from J, the junction contained 7 bases not matched to a gene. The CDR3 spans 14 residues. CDR3 coding DNA: TGTGCCATCATGACAGGGGGTGACAATCAGCCCCAGCATTTT. This translates into CAIMTGGDNQPQHF.

This clone has only one observation. The chain joins TRBV30 to TRBJ2-5; D might be TRBD2 (6 bases). Trimming removed 0 bases from V and 3 bases from J, with 14 bases in between. Germline V gene data show CDR1 as GTSNPN and CDR2 as SVGIG (reference sequence). This CDR3 spans 15 amino acids. The CDR3 sequence is CAWSVRAGRKETQYF. CDR3 sequence (DNA): TGTGCCTGGAGTGTACGGGCGGGGAGGAAAGAGACCCAGTACTTC. The full variable domain, its missing parts supplied by reference TRBV30 and TRBJ2-5, is SQTIHQWPATLVQPVGSPLSLECTVEGTSNPNLYWYRQAAGRGLQLLFYSVGIGQISSEVPQNLSASRPQDRQFILSSKKLLLSDSGFYLCAWSVRAGRKETQYFGPGTRLLVL.

The chain joins TRBV5-5 to TRBJ1-2; the match to TRBD1 covers 7 bases. The CDR3 is 16 residues long. Germline-derived CDR1 and CDR2 are SGHKS and YYEKEE (reference sequence). Trimming took 0 bases from V and 2 from J; bases not matched to a gene: 7. CDR3 nucleotide sequence: TGTGCCAGCAGCTTGGTCCCAGGGGGGACAAACTATGGCTACACCTTC. The encoded protein is CASSLVPGGTNYGYTF.

The V call is TRBV28, the J call TRBJ1-4; TRBD1 matches 7 bases. V shed 2 bases and J 3 bases; nucleotides not matched to a gene: 3. The CDR3 extends over 15 amino acids. CDR1 is MDHEN and CDR2 is SYDVKM in the germline V gene. CDR3 in amino acids: CASSLAGTANEKLFF. In nucleotides, the CDR3 is TGTGCCAGCAGTTTAGCCGGGACAGCTAATGAAAAACTGTTTTTT.

The chain recombines TRBV9 with TRBJ1-6; TRBD1 might be the D (5 bases). V lost 4 bases to trimming and J lost 2 bases, with 16 bases between them. The CDR3 spans 17 residues. The germline CDR1 and CDR2 sequences are SGDLS and YYNGEE. The CDR3 reads CASSPSGGATYNSPLHF. CDR3 DNA sequence: TGTGCCAGCAGCCCCAGCGGAGGGGCCACCTATAATTCACCCCTCCACTTT.